The sample holds a few counts of the clone carrying this T cell receptor beta chain. Its specificity is unknown. The CDR3 covers 16 residues. From germline, CDR1 is MNHEY and CDR2 SVGAGI. The J segment lost 8 bases and the V segment lost 2 bases, leaving 6 bases of the junction unmatched. This entry belongs to a study of human T cells and chemical hapten exposure. Original analysis: TCRs per sample had a median of around 98,000 and ranged from about 23,224 to 690,600. MiXCR, run by TCRdb on the RACE reads, gives a single entry per CDR3 protein. TCRdb, not the authors, supplied the V and J calls. The data hold roughly 180,000 distinct CDR3 sequences, with more than 12% observed a single time. General study findings and limits: All donors were alopecia patients, so their immunity may differ from that of healthy people.

The time point is: patch test 1, 2 weeks after DPC sensitization. Treatment indicated: therapeutic diphenylcyclopropenone sensitization with weekly scalp DPC. This sequence originates from a woman in her 30s with alopecia areata. Some clones in this sample may be carry-over from other donors' samples. V is TRBV6-5 and J is TRBJ2-1, with 13 bases identical to TRBD2. This specimen consisted of whole blood, obtained in connection with sensitization to the hapten diphenylcyclopropenone (DPC). CDR3 in DNA: TGTGCCAGCAGTTACACCCCGGGACTAGCGGGGCATGAGCAGTTCTTC. The encoded protein is CASSYTPGLAGHEQFF.